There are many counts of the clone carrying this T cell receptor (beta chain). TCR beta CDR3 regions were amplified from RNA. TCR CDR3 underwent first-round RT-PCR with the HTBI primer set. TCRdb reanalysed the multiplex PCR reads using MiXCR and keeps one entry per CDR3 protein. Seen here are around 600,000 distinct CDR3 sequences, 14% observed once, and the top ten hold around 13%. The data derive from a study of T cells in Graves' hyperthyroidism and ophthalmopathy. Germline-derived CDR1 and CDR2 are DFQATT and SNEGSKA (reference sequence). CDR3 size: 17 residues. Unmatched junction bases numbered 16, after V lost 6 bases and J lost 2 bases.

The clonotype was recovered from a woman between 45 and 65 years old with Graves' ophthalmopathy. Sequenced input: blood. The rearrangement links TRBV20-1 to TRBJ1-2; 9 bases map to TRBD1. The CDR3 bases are TGCAGTGCCAGGACTGGGACAGGGAGGTGGGTGAACTATGGCTACACCTTC. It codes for CSARTGTGRWVNYGYTF.